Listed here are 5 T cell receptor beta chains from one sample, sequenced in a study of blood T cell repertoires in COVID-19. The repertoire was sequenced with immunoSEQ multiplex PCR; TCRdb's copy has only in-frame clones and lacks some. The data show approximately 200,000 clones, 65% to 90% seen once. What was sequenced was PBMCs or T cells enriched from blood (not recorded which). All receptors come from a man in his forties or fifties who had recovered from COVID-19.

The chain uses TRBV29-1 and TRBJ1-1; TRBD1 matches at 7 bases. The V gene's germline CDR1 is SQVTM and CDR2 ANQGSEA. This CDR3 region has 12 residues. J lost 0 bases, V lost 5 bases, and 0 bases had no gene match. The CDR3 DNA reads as TGCAGCGTTACAGGGGTGAACACTGAAGCTTTCTTT. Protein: CSVTGVNTEAFF.

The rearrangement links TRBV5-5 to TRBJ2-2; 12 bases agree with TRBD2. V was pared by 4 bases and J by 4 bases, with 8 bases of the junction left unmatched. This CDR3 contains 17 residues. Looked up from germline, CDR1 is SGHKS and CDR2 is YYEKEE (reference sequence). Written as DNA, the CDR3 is TGTGCCAGCAGCCCTAAGACTAGCGGGAGATTCACCGGGGAGCTGTTTTTT. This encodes CASSPKTSGRFTGELFF.

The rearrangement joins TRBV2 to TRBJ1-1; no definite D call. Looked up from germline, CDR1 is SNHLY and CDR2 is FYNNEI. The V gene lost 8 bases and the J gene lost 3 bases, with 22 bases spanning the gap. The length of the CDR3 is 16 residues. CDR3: CASYSVRRNPYTEAFF. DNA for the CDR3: TGTGCCAGCTACAGTGTTCGCCGTAATCCTTACACTGAAGCTTTCTTT.

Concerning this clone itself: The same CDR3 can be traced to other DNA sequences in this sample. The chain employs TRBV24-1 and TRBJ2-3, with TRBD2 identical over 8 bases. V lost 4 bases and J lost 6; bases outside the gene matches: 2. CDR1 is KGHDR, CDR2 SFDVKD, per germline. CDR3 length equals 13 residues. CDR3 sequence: CATSDPGGDTQYF. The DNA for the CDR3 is TGTGCCACCAGTGACCCGGGGGGGGATACGCAGTATTTT.

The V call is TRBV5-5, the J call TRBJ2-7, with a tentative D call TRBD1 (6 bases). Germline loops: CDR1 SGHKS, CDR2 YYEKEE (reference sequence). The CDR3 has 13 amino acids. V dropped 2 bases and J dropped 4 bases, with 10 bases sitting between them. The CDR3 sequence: CASSFRQVYEQYF. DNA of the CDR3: TGTGCCAGCAGCTTTCGACAGGTGTACGAGCAGTACTTC.